This TCR beta chain was recorded in a study of CD8 T cells in ankylosing spondylitis. From germline, CDR1 is DFQATT and CDR2 SNEGSKA (reference sequence). V lost 0 bases and J lost 6, with 14 bases in between. The CDR3 is 15 residues long. MiXCR, run by TCRdb on the 5' RACE reads, gives a single entry per CDR3 protein. The sample shows roughly 48,000 distinct CDR3 sequences, approximately 7% of them seen only once. This clonotype was seen at least ten times. This receptor was taken from a female donor with ankylosing spondylitis or in good health (not recorded which). The chain couples TRBV20-1 to TRBJ1-4; D perhaps matches TRBD1 (5 bases). Sequenced sample: blood, either unsorted or a sorted T cell fraction (not recorded which). This chain's CDR3 is CSARDPKGLDEKLFF. In DNA, the CDR3 is TGCAGTGCTAGAGACCCAAAGGGGTTGGATGAAAAACTGTTTTTT.